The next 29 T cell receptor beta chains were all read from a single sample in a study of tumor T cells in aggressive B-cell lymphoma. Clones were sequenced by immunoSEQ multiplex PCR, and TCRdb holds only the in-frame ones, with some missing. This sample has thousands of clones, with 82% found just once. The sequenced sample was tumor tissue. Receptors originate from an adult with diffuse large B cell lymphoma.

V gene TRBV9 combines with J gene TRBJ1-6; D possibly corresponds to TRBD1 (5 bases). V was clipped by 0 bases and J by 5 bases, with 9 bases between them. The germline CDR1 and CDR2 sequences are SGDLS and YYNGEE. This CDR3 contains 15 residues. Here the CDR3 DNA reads TGTGCCAGCAGCGTAGCAGGGTCTGATAATTCACCCCTCCACTTT. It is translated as CASSVAGSDNSPLHF.

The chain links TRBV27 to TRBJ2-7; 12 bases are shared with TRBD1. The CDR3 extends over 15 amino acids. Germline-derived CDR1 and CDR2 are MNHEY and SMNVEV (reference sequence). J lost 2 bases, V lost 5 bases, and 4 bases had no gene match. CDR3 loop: CASSPGTGGPYEQYF. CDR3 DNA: TGTGCCAGCAGTCCGGGGACAGGGGGCCCCTACGAGCAGTACTTC.

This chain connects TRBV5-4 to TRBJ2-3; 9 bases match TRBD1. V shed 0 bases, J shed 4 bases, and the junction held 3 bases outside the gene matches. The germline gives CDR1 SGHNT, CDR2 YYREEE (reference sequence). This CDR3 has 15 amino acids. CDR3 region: CASSLVGTGPDTQYF. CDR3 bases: TGTGCCAGCAGCTTGGTTGGGACAGGGCCAGATACGCAGTATTTT.

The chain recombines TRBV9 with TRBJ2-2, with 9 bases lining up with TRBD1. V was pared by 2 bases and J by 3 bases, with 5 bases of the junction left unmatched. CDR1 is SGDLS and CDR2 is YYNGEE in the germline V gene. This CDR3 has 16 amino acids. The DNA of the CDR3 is TGTGCCAGCAGCGTTACAGGGGGCACGGACACCGGGGAGCTGTTTTTT. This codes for CASSVTGGTDTGELFF.

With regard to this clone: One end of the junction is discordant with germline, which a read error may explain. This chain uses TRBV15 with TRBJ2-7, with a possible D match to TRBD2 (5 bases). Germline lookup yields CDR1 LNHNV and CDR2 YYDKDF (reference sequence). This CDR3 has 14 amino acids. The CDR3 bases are TGTGCCATCAGCAGAGCCGACGGGGCCTACGAGCAGTACTTC. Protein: CAISRADGAYEQYF.

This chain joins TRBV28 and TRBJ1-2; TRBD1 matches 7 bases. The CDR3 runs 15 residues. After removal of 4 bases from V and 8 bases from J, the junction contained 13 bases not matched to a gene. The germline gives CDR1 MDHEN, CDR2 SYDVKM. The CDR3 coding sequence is TGTGCCAGCAGTTCTCTTACTACAGGGGCGTTAGGCTACACCTTC. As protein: CASSSLTTGALGYTF.

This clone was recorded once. The CDR3 is CASSLREGGRHEQYF. The CDR3 DNA reads as TGTGCCAGCAGTTTACGGGAGGGAGGGCGGCACGAGCAGTACTTC. The chain joins TRBV27 to TRBJ2-7; 8 bases line up with TRBD2. This CDR3 spans 15 amino acids. Germline CDR1 and CDR2: MNHEY and SMNVEV (reference sequence). V lost 2 bases to trimming and J lost 5 bases; unmatched junction nucleotides: 8.

The CDR3 loop is CASSFGTGNEQYF. In DNA form, the CDR3 reads TGTGCCAGCAGTTTCGGGACAGGGAACGAGCAGTACTTC. The chain couples TRBV27 to TRBJ2-7; 9 positions match TRBD1. Per the germline V gene, CDR1 is MNHEY and CDR2 is SMNVEV (reference sequence). The CDR3 has 13 amino acids. The V segment lost 3 bases and the J segment 5 bases; nucleotides outside the gene matches: 2.

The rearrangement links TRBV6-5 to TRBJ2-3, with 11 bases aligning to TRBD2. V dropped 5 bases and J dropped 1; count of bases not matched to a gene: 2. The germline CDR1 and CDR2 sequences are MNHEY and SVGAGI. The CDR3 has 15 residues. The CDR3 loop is CASSPTSGGTDTQYF. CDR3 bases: TGTGCCAGCAGTCCGACTAGCGGGGGCACAGATACGCAGTATTTT.

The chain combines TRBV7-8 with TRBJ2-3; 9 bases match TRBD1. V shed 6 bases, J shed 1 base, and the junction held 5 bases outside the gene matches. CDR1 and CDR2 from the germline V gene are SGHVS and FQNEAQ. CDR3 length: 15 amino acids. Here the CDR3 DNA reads TGTGCCAGCAGGGACCGGGACAGGGGCACAGATACGCAGTATTTT. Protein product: CASRDRDRGTDTQYF.

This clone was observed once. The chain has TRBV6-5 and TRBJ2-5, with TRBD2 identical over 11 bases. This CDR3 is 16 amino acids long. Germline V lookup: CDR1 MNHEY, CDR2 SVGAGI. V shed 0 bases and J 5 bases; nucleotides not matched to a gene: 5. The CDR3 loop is CASSYSLAGVRETQYF. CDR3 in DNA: TGTGCCAGCAGTTACTCACTAGCGGGAGTGAGGGAGACCCAGTACTTC.

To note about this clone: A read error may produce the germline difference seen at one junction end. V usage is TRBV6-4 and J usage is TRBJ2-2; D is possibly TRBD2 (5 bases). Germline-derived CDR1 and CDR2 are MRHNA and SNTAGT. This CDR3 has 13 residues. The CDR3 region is CASSDESAGELFF. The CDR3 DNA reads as TGTGCCAGCAGTGACGAATCAGCCGGGGAACTGTTTTTT.

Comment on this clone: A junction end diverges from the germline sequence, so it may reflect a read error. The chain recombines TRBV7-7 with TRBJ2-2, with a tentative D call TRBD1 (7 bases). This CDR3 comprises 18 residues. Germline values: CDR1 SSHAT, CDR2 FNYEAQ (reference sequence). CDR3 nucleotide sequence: TGTGCTAGCAGCTTAGCCATCGGTAGCAGGGGGGTAACCGGGGAGCTGTTTTTT. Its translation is CASSLAIGSRGVTGELFF.

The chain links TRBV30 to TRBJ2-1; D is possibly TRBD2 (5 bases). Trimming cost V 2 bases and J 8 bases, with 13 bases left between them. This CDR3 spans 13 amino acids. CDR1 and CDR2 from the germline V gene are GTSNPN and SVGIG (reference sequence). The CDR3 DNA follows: TGTGCCTGGAGTCCGGGGTCAGCGGATGAGCAGTTCTTC. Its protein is CAWSPGSADEQFF. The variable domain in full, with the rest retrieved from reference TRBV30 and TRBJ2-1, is SQTIHQWPATLVQPVGSPLSLECTVEGTSNPNLYWYRQAAGRGLQLLFYSVGIGQISSEVPQNLSASRPQDRQFILSSKKLLLSDSGFYLCAWSPGSADEQFFGPGTRLTVL.

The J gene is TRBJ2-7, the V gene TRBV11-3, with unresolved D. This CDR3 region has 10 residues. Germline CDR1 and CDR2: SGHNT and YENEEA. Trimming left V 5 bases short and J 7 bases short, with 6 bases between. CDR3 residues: CASSQGEQYV. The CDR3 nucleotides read TGTGCCAGCAGCCAAGGAGAGCAGTACGTC.

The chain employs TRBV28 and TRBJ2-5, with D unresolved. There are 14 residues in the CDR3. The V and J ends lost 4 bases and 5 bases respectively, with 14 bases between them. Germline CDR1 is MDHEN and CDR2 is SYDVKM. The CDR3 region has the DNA TGTGCCAGCAGTTCATCATCCGGGTTTGAGACCCAGTACTTC. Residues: CASSSSSGFETQYF.

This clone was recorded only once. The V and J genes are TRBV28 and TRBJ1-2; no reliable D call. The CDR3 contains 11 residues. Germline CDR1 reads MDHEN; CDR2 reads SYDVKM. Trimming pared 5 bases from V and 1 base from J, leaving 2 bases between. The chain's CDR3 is CASSHNYGYTF. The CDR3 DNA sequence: TGTGCCAGCAGTCATAACTATGGCTACACCTTC.

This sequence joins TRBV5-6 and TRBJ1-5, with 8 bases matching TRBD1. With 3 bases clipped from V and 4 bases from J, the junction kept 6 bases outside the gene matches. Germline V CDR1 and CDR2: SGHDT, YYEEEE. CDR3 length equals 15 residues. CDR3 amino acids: CASSSQGARNQPQHF. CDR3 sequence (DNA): TGTGCCAGCAGCTCGCAGGGGGCACGGAATCAGCCCCAGCATTTT.

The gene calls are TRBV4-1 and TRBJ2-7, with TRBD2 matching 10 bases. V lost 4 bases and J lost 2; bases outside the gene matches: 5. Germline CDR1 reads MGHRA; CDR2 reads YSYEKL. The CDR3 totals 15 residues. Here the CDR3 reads CASSPWTSGPYEQYF. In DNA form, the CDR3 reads TGCGCCAGCAGCCCATGGACTAGCGGACCCTACGAGCAGTACTTC.

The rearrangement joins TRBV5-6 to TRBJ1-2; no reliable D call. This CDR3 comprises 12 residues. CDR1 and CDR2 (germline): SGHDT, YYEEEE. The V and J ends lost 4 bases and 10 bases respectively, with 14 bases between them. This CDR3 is CASSLTRVDYTF. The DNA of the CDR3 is TGTGCCAGCAGCCTCACCCGGGTCGACTACACCTTC.

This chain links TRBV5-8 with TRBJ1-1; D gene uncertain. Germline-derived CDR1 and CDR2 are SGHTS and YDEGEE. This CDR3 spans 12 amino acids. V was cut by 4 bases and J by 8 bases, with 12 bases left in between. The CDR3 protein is CASSPGGSEAFF. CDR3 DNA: TGTGCCAGCAGCCCGGGAGGCAGCGAAGCTTTCTTT.

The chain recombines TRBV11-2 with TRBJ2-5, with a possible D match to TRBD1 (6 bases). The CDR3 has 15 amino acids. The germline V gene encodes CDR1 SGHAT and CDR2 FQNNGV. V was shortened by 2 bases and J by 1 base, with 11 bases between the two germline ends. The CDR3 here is CASSLNRVIQETQYF. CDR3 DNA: TGTGCCAGCAGCTTAAACAGGGTCATCCAAGAGACCCAGTACTTC.

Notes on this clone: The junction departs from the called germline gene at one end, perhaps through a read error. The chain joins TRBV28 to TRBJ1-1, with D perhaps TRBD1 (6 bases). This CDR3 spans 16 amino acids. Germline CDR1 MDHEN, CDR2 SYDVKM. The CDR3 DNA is TGTGCTAGCAGCCTGACAGGCCCCGGTAGTCTGACTGAAGCTTTCTTT. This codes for CASSLTGPGSLTEAFF.

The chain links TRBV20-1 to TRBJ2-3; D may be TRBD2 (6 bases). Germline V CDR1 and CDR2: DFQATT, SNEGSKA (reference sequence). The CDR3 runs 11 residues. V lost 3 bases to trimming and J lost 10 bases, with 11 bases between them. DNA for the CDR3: TGCAGTGCTAGTCCGGGGGAGGCGCAGTATTTT. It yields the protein CSASPGEAQYF.

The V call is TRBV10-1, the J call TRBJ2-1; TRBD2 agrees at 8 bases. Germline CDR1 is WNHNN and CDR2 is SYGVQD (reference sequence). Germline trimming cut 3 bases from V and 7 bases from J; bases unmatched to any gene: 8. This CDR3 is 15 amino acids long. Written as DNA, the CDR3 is TGCGCCAGCAGTGAAACGGGAGGGCCTAGGAATGAGCAGTTCTTC. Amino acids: CASSETGGPRNEQFF.

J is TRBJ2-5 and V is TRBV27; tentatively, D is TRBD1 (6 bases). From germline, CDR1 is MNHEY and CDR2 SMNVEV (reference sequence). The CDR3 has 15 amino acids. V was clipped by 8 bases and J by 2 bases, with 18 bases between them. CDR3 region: CASPSPGTSQETQYF. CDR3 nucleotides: TGTGCCAGCCCAAGCCCCGGGACATCTCAAGAGACCCAGTACTTC.

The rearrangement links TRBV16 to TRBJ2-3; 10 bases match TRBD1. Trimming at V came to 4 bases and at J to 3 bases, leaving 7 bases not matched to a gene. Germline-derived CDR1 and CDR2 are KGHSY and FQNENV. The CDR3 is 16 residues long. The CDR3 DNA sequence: TGTGCCAGCAGCCTCGTGACAGGGGGCGGGACAGATACGCAGTATTTT. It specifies CASSLVTGGGTDTQYF.

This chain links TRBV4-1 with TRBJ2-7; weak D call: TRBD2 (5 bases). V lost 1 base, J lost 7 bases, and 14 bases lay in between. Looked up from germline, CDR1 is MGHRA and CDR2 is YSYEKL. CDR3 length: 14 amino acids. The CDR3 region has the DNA TGCGCCAGCAGCCAAGTAGAGAGGGCCGGGGAGCAGTACTTC. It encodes CASSQVERAGEQYF.

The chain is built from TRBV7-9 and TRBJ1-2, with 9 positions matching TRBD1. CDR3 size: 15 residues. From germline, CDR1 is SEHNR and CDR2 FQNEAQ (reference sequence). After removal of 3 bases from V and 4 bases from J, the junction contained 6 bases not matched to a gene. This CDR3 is CASSLGTGISYGYTF. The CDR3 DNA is TGTGCCAGCAGCTTGGGGACAGGGATTAGCTATGGCTACACCTTC.